This entry lists 17 T cell receptor beta chains sequenced from one sample in a study of blood T cell repertoires in COVID-19. Measured with immunoSEQ multiplex PCR; TCRdb has only the in-frame clones, and not every one. The sample yields approximately 200,000 clones, roughly 88% seen once. The material sequenced was peripheral blood. The receptors shown here come from a woman aged 25 to 39 with acute or convalescent COVID-19.

CDR3 DNA: TGTGCCAGCAGTTGGGCACCCAAAAACATTCAGTACTTC. Translated, it gives CASSWAPKNIQYF. J is TRBJ2-4 and V is TRBV28; the D is unclear. Germline CDR1 MDHEN, CDR2 SYDVKM. This CDR3 is 13 amino acids long. The V end was cut by 4 bases, the J end by 2 bases, with 6 bases between.

In the case of this clone: Mismatch with germline at one junction end may stem from a read error. The chain has TRBV2 and TRBJ2-2; a possible D gene is TRBD2 (7 bases). The CDR3 runs to 15 residues. Germline CDR1 SNHLY, CDR2 FYNNEI. As DNA, the CDR3 is TGTGCCTTCCTCATATTAGGGGGGGCGACCGGAGAGCTGTTTTTT. It yields the protein CAFLILGGATGELFF.

The chain combines TRBV6-5 with TRBJ2-7; tentative D call: TRBD2 (5 bases). Germline CDR1 MNHEY, CDR2 SVGAGI. V was clipped by 4 bases and J by 6 bases, with 22 bases between them. The CDR3 has 16 residues. This CDR3 is CASSSGPRGSVGEQYF. In nucleotides, the CDR3 is TGTGCCAGCAGTTCAGGCCCCCGTGGGAGCGTTGGCGAGCAGTACTTC.

The sample holds one count of this clone. This chain links TRBV5-6 with TRBJ2-5; 10 positions match TRBD2. Germline V CDR1 and CDR2: SGHDT, YYEEEE. V was pared by 0 bases and J by 9 bases, with 5 bases of the junction left unmatched. The CDR3 contains 14 residues. CDR3: CASSLGLAGESQYF. CDR3 DNA: TGTGCCAGCAGCTTGGGGCTAGCGGGAGAATCCCAGTACTTC.

The rearrangement links TRBV4-2 to TRBJ2-1; D unresolved. V was trimmed by 0 bases and J by 4 bases, leaving 4 bases between them. Looked up from germline, CDR1 is LGHNA and CDR2 is YNFKEQ. This CDR3 spans 13 amino acids. The chain's CDR3 is CASSQEQYNEQFF. The DNA for the CDR3 is TGTGCCAGCAGCCAAGAACAGTACAATGAGCAGTTCTTC.

CDR3 sequence: CASSLLGGETQYF. CDR3 coding DNA: TGTGCCAGCAGCTTACTCGGAGGGGAGACCCAGTACTTC. The J gene is TRBJ2-5, the V gene TRBV11-1; D might be TRBD2 (6 bases). V shed 2 bases and J shed 5 bases, with 9 bases lying between them. Looked up from germline, CDR1 is SGHAT and CDR2 is FQDESV (reference sequence). This CDR3 is 13 amino acids long.

The chain uses TRBV6-2 or TRBV6-3 and TRBJ2-3; D unresolved. Deletions cut 0 bases from V and 6 bases from J, with 4 bases between. CDR1 and CDR2 (germline): MNHEY, SVGEGT. CDR3 length equals 12 residues. Here the CDR3 reads CASSYSEDTQYF. The CDR3 DNA sequence: TGTGCCAGCAGTTACTCTGAGGATACGCAGTATTTT.

The chain couples TRBV10-1 to TRBJ2-6; 8 bases align to TRBD1. Germline V CDR1 and CDR2: WNHNN, SYGVQD (reference sequence). Trimming at V came to 10 bases and at J to 0 bases, leaving 14 bases not matched to a gene. The CDR3 sequence is 18 residues long. The CDR3 DNA reads TGCGCCACAACGGGACAGGAGGGCCCGAGCTCTGGGGCCAACGTCCTGACTTTC. It codes for CATTGQEGPSSGANVLTF.

V gene TRBV5-1 combines with J gene TRBJ2-3; weak D call: TRBD1 (5 bases). The germline gives CDR1 SGHRS, CDR2 YFSETQ. Trimming left V 0 bases short and J 6 bases short, with 11 bases between. CDR3 length: 14 residues. The CDR3, as DNA: TGCGCCAGCAGCTTGGAAGGGGCTGACGATACGCAGTATTTT. It translates to CASSLEGADDTQYF.

The chain couples TRBV5-6 to TRBJ2-3, with 7 nucleotides matching TRBD2. Germline V lookup: CDR1 SGHDT, CDR2 YYEEEE. Trimming cost V 3 bases and J 8 bases; bases outside gene matches: 9. The CDR3 extends over 14 amino acids. CDR3 sequence (DNA): TGTGCCAGCAGCTCCGGGACTACTGCCTTTACGCAGTATTTT. Its protein product is CASSSGTTAFTQYF. Filled out from reference TRBV5-6 and TRBJ2-3, the complete variable domain reads DAGVTQSPTHLIKTRGQQVTLRCSPKSGHDTVSWYQQALGQGPQFIFQYYEEEERQRGNFPDRFSGHQFPNYSSELNVNALLLGDSALYLCASSSGTTAFTQYFGPGTRLTVL.

J is TRBJ1-1 and V is TRBV6-5, with D possibly TRBD1 on 5 matching bases. There are 13 residues in the CDR3. V lost 7 bases, J lost 6 bases, and 15 bases lay in between. Germline loops: CDR1 MNHEY, CDR2 SVGAGI. CDR3 amino acids: CASKPGFGAEAFF. For the CDR3, the DNA is TGTGCCAGCAAACCAGGGTTTGGCGCTGAAGCTTTCTTT.

This chain uses TRBV12-3 or TRBV12-4 with TRBJ1-5; 7 positions agree with TRBD1. J gave up 12 bases and V 7 bases, and 6 bases lay outside the gene matches. This CDR3 has 11 residues. The CDR3 region is CASTSGGRQHF. CDR3 bases: TGTGCCAGCACCTCAGGGGGGCGCCAGCATTTT.

The J gene is TRBJ2-7, the V gene TRBV2, with D perhaps TRBD1 (6 bases). Trimming stripped 7 bases from V and 2 bases from J, with 9 bases between. CDR1 is SNHLY and CDR2 is FYNNEI in the germline V gene. The CDR3 sequence is 12 residues long. The CDR3 nucleotides are TGTGCCAGCACTAGGGGGACCTACGAGCAGTACTTC. Translated: CASTRGTYEQYF.

The chain recombines TRBV2 with TRBJ2-1, with 7 bases matching TRBD1. Trimming removed 10 bases from V and 3 bases from J; junction bases left unmatched: 6. The length of the CDR3 is 13 residues. In germline, CDR1 is SNHLY, CDR2 FYNNEI. CDR3 sequence (DNA): TGTGCCATCACAGGGGTAAACTACAATGAGCAGTTCTTC. This gives the protein CAITGVNYNEQFF. The whole variable domain, remainder taken from reference TRBV2 and TRBJ2-1, is EPEVTQTPSHQVTQMGQEVILRCVPISNHLYFYWYRQILGQKVEFLVSFYNNEISEKSEIFDDQFSVERPDGSNFTLKIRSTKLEDSAMYFCAITGVNYNEQFFGPGTRLTVL.

The chain carries TRBV11-2 and TRBJ2-6; D not resolved. Germline-derived CDR1 and CDR2 are SGHAT and FQNNGV. Between the trimmed V and J ends, which lost 5 bases and 1 base, there was a span of 9 bases. The CDR3 runs to 15 residues. CDR3 DNA: TGTGCCAGCAGCACAGACCCGTCTGGGGCCAACGTCCTGACTTTC. Translating it yields CASSTDPSGANVLTF.

This chain joins TRBV18 and TRBJ2-1; D perhaps matches TRBD1 (5 bases). CDR1 and CDR2 from the germline V gene are KGHSH and LQKENI. The V gene lost 0 bases and the J gene lost 9 bases, with 15 bases spanning the gap. This CDR3 contains 15 residues. CDR3 region: CASSPPGGRGGEQFF. CDR3 nucleotides: TGTGCCAGCTCACCACCTGGTGGTAGGGGTGGTGAGCAGTTCTTC.

V usage is TRBV7-8 and J usage is TRBJ2-1; perhaps TRBD1 as D (6 bases). The CDR3 loop spans 15 amino acids. The V gene's germline CDR1 is SGHVS and CDR2 FQNEAQ. Trimming removed 3 bases at V and 1 base at J, with 10 bases between. CDR3 DNA: TGTGCCAGCAGCTTTACAGGGATTTCCTACAATGAGCAGTTCTTC. Translating it yields CASSFTGISYNEQFF.